This TCR beta chain was retrieved from a study of T cell changes during pregnancy in multiple sclerosis. Germline lookup yields CDR1 SNHLY and CDR2 FYNNEI. Germline trimming cut 8 bases from V and 3 bases from J; bases unmatched to any gene: 9. The CDR3 length is 14 residues. TCRdb's table, derived via immunoSEQ multiplex PCR, lists solely in-frame clones and lacks some. The sample holds tens of thousands of clones, approximately 92% seen once. This chain joins TRBV2 and TRBJ2-5; 7 bases fit TRBD2. This sample comprised peripheral blood, obtained in the second trimester of pregnancy. This receptor was obtained from a female donor in good health, enrolled as a control in a pregnancy study. DNA for the CDR3: TGTGCCAGCTCTAAAATGGGGGGGGAAGAGACCCAGTACTTC. Its translation is CASSKMGGEETQYF.